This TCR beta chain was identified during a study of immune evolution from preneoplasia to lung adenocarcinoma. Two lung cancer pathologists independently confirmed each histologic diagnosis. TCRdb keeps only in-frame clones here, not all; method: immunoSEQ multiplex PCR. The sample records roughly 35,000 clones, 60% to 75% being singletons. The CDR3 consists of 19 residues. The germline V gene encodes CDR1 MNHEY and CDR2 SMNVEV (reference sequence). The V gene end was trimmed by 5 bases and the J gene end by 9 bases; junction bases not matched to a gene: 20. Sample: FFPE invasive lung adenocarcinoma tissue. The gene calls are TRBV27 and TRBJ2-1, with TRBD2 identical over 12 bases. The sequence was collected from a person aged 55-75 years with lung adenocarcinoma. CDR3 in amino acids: CASSDHTPFSSGRAFEQFF. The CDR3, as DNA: TGTGCCAGCAGTGACCACACTCCCTTCTCTAGCGGGAGGGCCTTTGAGCAGTTCTTC.